The rows below give T cell receptor beta chains drawn from one sample of a study of blood T cell repertoires in COVID-19. Sequenced by immunoSEQ multiplex PCR; TCRdb stores in-frame clones only, minus some. The profile covers more than 95,000 clones, with approximately 87% appearing a single time and roughly 2.4% taken by the ten largest. Sequencing input: peripheral blood. The receptor source for this set is a man in his thirties or forties with acute or convalescent COVID-19. Each CDR3 is given with its conserved first and last residue. The D gene is left open where the match is weak. The size field is filled for only some rows; it gives once, few, many or a size class.

>TRBJ1-2|few|14|.|TRBV7-9
TGTGCCAGCAGTCCGACGACAGGTCACTATGGCTACACCTTC
CASSPTTGHYGYTF
>TRBJ1-3|.|16|.|TRBV15
TGTGCCACCAGCAGAGTGGCAGGGCCAGAAGGAAACACCATATATTTT
CATSRVAGPEGNTIYF
>TRBJ2-2|.|14|TRBD2|TRBV7-3
TGTGCCAGCAGCTTACCGGGAGGTACCGGGGAGCTGTTTTTT
CASSLPGGTGELFF
>TRBJ2-5|.|15|TRBD2|TRBV28
TGTGCCAGCAGTTTCCTAGCGGGAGGAGTTGAGACCCAGTACTTC
CASSFLAGGVETQYF
>TRBJ2-1|few|13|.|TRBV7-3
TGTGCCAGCAGCTTAACGCGGAACAATGAGCAGTTCTTC
CASSLTRNNEQFF
>TRBJ2-3|.|15|TRBD2|TRBV5-1
TGCGCCAGCAGCTTGTGGGGAGGGCGGACAGATACGCAGTATTTT
CASSLWGGRTDTQYF
>TRBJ2-1|.|16|.|TRBV4-2
TGTGCCAGCAGCCAAGGGAGCGCGGGTTCCTACAATGAGCAGTTCTTC
CASSQGSAGSYNEQFF
>TRBJ2-6|.|13|.|TRBV30
TGTGCCTGGTCGGGCTCTGGGGCCAACGTCCTGACTTTC
CAWSGSGANVLTF
>TRBJ2-2|.|16|TRBD2|TRBV6-1
TGTGCCAGCAGTGGAGGGCTAGCGGCGGACACCGGGGAGCTGTTTTTT
CASSGGLAADTGELFF
>TRBJ2-5|.|13|.|TRBV6-5
TGTGCCAGCAGTTACTCTACCTATCAGACCCAGTACTTC
CASSYSTYQTQYF
>TRBJ2-5|.|11|.|TRBV3-1/TRBV3-2
TGTGCCAGCACTGAAGGTAGCGCCCAGTACTTC
CASTEGSAQYF
>TRBJ2-1|once|16|.|TRBV7-9
TGTGCCAGCAGCTGGGAATGGGCCCTGGGCCGGGGTGAGCAGTTCTTC
CASSWEWALGRGEQFF
>TRBJ1-1|.|15|TRBD1|TRBV19
TGTGCCACCCACTGGTACGGGACAGGGGGCACTGAAGCTTTCTTT
CATHWYGTGGTEAFF
>TRBJ2-7|medium-sized|15|TRBD2|TRBV4-2
TGTGCCAGCAGCCAAGGACTAGCGGGCTCCTACGAGCAGTACTTC
CASSQGLAGSYEQYF
>TRBJ2-7|.|15|TRBD2|TRBV5-4
TGTGCCAGCAGCCCGGTAGCGGGGGTTACCTACGAGCAGTACTTC
CASSPVAGVTYEQYF
>TRBJ2-2|.|15|TRBD2|TRBV9
TGTGCCAGCAGCGTAGGGGGACTAGCATCAGGGGAGCTGTTTTTT
CASSVGGLASGELFF
>TRBJ1-2|.|14|TRBD1|TRBV30
TGTGCCTGGAGTCGCCCTGACAGGGTTGGTGGCTACACCTTC
CAWSRPDRVGGYTF
>TRBJ1-2|.|15|TRBD1|TRBV5-8
TGTGCCAGCGGCAGACCGGGACAGGGGGCCTATGGCTACACCTTC
CASGRPGQGAYGYTF
>TRBJ2-7|.|15|.|TRBV9
TGTGCCAGCAGCGGGGGCGACGGACCTTCCTACGAGCAGTACTTC
CASSGGDGPSYEQYF
>TRBJ1-4|.|14|.|TRBV2
TGTGCCAGCAGTGAAGCAGGGGGGGAGAGAAAACTGTTTTTT
CASSEAGGERKLFF
>TRBJ2-3|.|13|.|TRBV15
TGTGCCACCAGCTTATTGTGGCAAGATACGCAGTATTTT
CATSLLWQDTQYF
>TRBJ2-5|.|12|.|TRBV5-5
TGTGCCAGCAGCTCGAGGCAAGAGACCCAGTACTTC
CASSSRQETQYF
>TRBJ2-5|.|17|TRBD2|TRBV18
TGTGCCAGCTCAGGGCGGGAGGGCCGGAAGGACCTAATCGACCAGTACTTC
CASSGREGRKDLIDQYF
>TRBJ1-2|.|16|TRBD1|TRBV27
TGTGCCAGCAGTTTAACCCCGGGACAGGGGCCGGGTGGCTACACCTTC
CASSLTPGQGPGGYTF
>TRBJ2-1|.|13|.|TRBV30
TGTGCCTGGAGTGTACGGTCAGGGAATGAGCAGTTCTTC
CAWSVRSGNEQFF
>TRBJ1-1|.|16|TRBD1|TRBV27
TGTGCCAGCAGTTTATCGGGGACAGGGAGGAACACTGAAGCTTTCTTT
CASSLSGTGRNTEAFF
>TRBJ1-4|.|16|.|TRBV15
TGTGCCACCAGCAGAGATGTTGCAGGGACTAATGAAAAACTGTTTTTT
CATSRDVAGTNEKLFF
>TRBJ1-1|.|17|TRBD1|TRBV7-9
TGTGCCAGCAGCTTACGGGGGGGACAGGGGATGAACACTGAAGCTTTCTTT
CASSLRGGQGMNTEAFF
>TRBJ2-7|.|16|TRBD2|TRBV7-2
TGTGCCAGCAAACGGGGGCTAGCGGGTAGCTCCTACGAGCAGTACTTC
CASKRGLAGSSYEQYF
>TRBJ2-7|.|14|TRBD1|TRBV6-2/TRBV6-3
TGTGCCAGCAGTTACGACAGGGTGTATGGGGAGCAGTACTTC
CASSYDRVYGEQYF
>TRBJ2-5|.|18|TRBD2|TRBV14
TGTGCCAGCAGCCCTCGGATGGGACTAGCCGTTTGGCAAGAGACCCAGTACTTC
CASSPRMGLAVWQETQYF
>TRBJ2-2|.|15|.|TRBV18
TGTGCCAGCTCACCACCCCTAGGGGATCCCGGGGAGCTGTTTTTT
CASSPPLGDPGELFF
>TRBJ2-2|.|12|TRBD2|TRBV12-3/TRBV12-4
TGTGCCAGCAGGCGGGGGATCGGGGAGCTGTTTTTT
CASRRGIGELFF
>TRBJ2-2|.|14|.|TRBV10-3
TGTGCCATCAGTGAGAGAGCGAACACCGGGGAGCTGTTTTTT
CAISERANTGELFF
>TRBJ1-2|.|12|TRBD1|TRBV5-1
TGCGCCAGCAGCTGGGGGACAGGAGCGTACACCTTC
CASSWGTGAYTF
>TRBJ2-1|.|12|.|TRBV6-5
TGTGCCAGCAGCCCGGGTGGGAATGAGCAGTTCTTC
CASSPGGNEQFF
>TRBJ1-2|few|17|.|TRBV5-4
TGTGCCAGCAGCTTGGCTGGAGGGCAGCCACTATCGGGTGGCTACACCTTC
CASSLAGGQPLSGGYTF
>TRBJ2-5|few|15|TRBD1|TRBV2
TGTGCCAGCAGGGCCTGGGACAGGGGCCAAGAGACCCAGTACTTC
CASRAWDRGQETQYF
>TRBJ2-3|few|14|TRBD1|TRBV10-3
TGTGCCATCAGCCCGGACAGGTTCACAGATACGCAGTATTTT
CAISPDRFTDTQYF
>TRBJ2-3|.|15|TRBD2|TRBV2
TGTGCCAGCATGTCCCAGCGGGGGAGCACAGATACGCAGTATTTT
CASMSQRGSTDTQYF
>TRBJ1-6|few|16|.|TRBV5-6
TGTGCCAGCAGCTTGGAGGTCCCGGCGGATAATTCACCCCTCCACTTT
CASSLEVPADNSPLHF
>TRBJ1-2|few|15|.|TRBV5-1
TGCGCCAGCAGACCCGACAGTTTTAATAACTATGGCTACACCTTC
CASRPDSFNNYGYTF
>TRBJ1-6|.|15|.|TRBV7-9
TGTGCCAGCAGCTTAGACAGTCTCCGTAATTCACCCCTCCACTTT
CASSLDSLRNSPLHF
>TRBJ1-2|.|14|TRBD1|TRBV2
TGTGCCAGCAGCCCGACAGGGGGCGCCTATGGCTACACCTTC
CASSPTGGAYGYTF
>TRBJ2-1|once|16|.|TRBV9
TGTGCCAGCAGCGTAGAGGTCAGGGCAGGAGACAATGAGCAGTTCTTC
CASSVEVRAGDNEQFF
>TRBJ1-1|.|12|TRBD1|TRBV10-3
TGTGCCATCAAAGACAGGGGCACTGAAGCTTTCTTT
CAIKDRGTEAFF
>TRBJ2-5|.|17|TRBD2|TRBV6-6
TGTGCCAGCAGTCCCATTGTATCGGGGGGGTTCCAAGAGACCCAGTACTTC
CASSPIVSGGFQETQYF
>TRBJ2-1|once|18|TRBD2|TRBV19
TGTGCCAGTAGTGGGGGGACTAGCGGGAGTGGCTCCTACAATGAGCAGTTCTTC
CASSGGTSGSGSYNEQFF
>TRBJ2-1|few|14|.|TRBV19
TGTGCCACCACTGCCCCCAGCAGGGGTAATGAGCAGTTCTTC
CATTAPSRGNEQFF
>TRBJ1-3|.|15|.|TRBV5-6
TGTGCCAGCAGCTTAGTGCCCGGTTCTGGAAACACCATATATTTT
CASSLVPGSGNTIYF
>TRBJ1-5|.|13|.|TRBV3-1/TRBV3-2
TGTGCCAGCAGCCCGTACGGTGGTCAGCCCCAGCATTTT
CASSPYGGQPQHF
>TRBJ2-1|.|15|.|TRBV6-2/TRBV6-3
TGTGCCAGCAGTTACTCGATACCTAGTTACAATGAGCAGTTCTTC
CASSYSIPSYNEQFF
>TRBJ2-3|.|15|TRBD2|TRBV27
TGTGCCAGCAGTAAACTAGCGGGGGGGACAGATACGCAGTATTTT
CASSKLAGGTDTQYF
>TRBJ2-7|.|18|TRBD2|TRBV11-2
TGTGCCAGCAGCTCCAGCGGGAGGGGCCGAAAAAGCTCCTACGAGCAGTACTTC
CASSSSGRGRKSSYEQYF
>TRBJ2-2|.|14|.|TRBV29-1
TGCAGCGTTGGGGAGGAGGGGCTGGCCGGGGAGCTGTTTTTT
CSVGEEGLAGELFF
>TRBJ2-7|.|17|TRBD2|TRBV13
TGTGCCAGCAGCTTAGGTCTAGCGGGGGGTCGGACCTACGAGCAGTACTTC
CASSLGLAGGRTYEQYF
>TRBJ2-7|.|13|.|TRBV6-2/TRBV6-3
TGTGCCAGCACTTACCGGGAGCCCTACGAGCAGTACTTC
CASTYREPYEQYF
>TRBJ1-1|once|14|.|TRBV10-3
TGTGCCATCAGTGAGAGGGGGGAGGGAGTAGAAGCTTTCTTT
CAISERGEGVEAFF
>TRBJ1-5|.|13|TRBD1|TRBV19
TGTGCCAGTAGTACACAGGGGTATCCGCCCCAGCATTTT
CASSTQGYPPQHF